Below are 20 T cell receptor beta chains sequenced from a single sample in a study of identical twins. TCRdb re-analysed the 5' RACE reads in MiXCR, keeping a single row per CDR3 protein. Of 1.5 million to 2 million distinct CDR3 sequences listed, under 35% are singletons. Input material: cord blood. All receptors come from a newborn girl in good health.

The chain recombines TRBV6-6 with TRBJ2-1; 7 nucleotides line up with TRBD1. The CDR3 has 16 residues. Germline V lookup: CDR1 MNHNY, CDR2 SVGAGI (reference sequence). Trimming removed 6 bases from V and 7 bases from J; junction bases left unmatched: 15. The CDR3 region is CASSPPVTGHPNEQFF. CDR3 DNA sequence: TGTGCCAGCAGCCCTCCAGTGACAGGGCACCCGAATGAGCAGTTCTTC.

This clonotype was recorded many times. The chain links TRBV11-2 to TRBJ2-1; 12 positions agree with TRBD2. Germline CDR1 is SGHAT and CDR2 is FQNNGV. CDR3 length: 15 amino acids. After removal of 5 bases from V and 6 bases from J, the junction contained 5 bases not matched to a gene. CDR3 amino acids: CASSPLAGGLNEQFF. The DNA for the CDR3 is TGTGCCAGCAGCCCCCTAGCGGGGGGGCTCAATGAGCAGTTCTTC.

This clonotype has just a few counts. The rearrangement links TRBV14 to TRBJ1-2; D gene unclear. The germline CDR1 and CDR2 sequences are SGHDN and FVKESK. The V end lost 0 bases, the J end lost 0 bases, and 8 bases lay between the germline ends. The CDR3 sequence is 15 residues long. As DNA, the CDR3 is TGTGCCAGCAGCCAAGACAGAACAGCTAACTATGGCTACACCTTC. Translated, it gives CASSQDRTANYGYTF.

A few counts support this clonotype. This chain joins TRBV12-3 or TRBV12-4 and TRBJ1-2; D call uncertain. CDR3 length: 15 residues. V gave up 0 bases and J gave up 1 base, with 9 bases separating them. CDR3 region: CASSLARLVNYGYTF. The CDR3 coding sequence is TGTGCCAGCAGTTTAGCGCGTCTGGTTAACTATGGCTACACCTTC.

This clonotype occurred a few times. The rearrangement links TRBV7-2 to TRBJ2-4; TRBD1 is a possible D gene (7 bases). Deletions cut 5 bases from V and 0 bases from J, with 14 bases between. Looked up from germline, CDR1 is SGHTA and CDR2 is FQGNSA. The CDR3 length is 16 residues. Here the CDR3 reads CASSIQGGVAKNIQYF. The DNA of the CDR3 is TGTGCCAGCAGCATTCAGGGGGGAGTAGCCAAAAACATTCAGTACTTC.

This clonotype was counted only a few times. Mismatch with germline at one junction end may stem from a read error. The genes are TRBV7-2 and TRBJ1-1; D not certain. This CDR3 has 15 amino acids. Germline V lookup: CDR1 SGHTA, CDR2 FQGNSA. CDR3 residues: CAGSLVLVLNTEAFF. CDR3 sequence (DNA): TGTGCCGGCAGCTTAGTGTTGGTTCTGAACACTGAAGCTTTCTTT.

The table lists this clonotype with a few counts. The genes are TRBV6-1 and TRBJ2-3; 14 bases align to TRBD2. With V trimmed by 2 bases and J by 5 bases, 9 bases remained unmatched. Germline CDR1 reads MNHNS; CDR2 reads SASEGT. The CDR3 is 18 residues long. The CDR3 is CASSETPGTSGRVDTQYF. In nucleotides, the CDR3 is TGTGCCAGCAGTGAAACCCCCGGGACTAGCGGGAGAGTAGATACGCAGTATTTT.

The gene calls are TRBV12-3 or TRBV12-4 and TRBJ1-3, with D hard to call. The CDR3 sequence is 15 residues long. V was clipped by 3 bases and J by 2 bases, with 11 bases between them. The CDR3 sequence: CASSFGPTPGNTIYF. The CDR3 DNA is TGTGCCAGCAGTTTTGGCCCAACCCCTGGAAACACCATATATTTT.

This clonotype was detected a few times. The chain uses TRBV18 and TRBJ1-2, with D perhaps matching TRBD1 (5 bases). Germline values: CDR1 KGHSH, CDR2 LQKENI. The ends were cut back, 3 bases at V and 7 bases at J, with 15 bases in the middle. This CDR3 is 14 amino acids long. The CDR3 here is CASSPRAGVGGYTF. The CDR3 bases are TGTGCCAGCTCACCCCGCGCGGGGGTAGGTGGCTACACCTTC.

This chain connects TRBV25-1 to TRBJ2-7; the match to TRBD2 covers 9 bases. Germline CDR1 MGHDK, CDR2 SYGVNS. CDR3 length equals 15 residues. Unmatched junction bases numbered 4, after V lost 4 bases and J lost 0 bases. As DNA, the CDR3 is TGTGCCAGCAGTGTTCTAGCGGGGCGCTCCTACGAGCAGTACTTC. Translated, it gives CASSVLAGRSYEQYF.

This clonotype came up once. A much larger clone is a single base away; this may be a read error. Written as DNA, the CDR3 is TGTGCCAGCAGGGCTCCGGTATACCCTAGCACAGATACGCGGTATTTT. Its translation: CASRAPVYPSTDTRYF. This sequence joins TRBV12-3 or TRBV12-4 and TRBJ2-3, with D maybe TRBD2 (5 bases). The CDR3 has 16 amino acids.

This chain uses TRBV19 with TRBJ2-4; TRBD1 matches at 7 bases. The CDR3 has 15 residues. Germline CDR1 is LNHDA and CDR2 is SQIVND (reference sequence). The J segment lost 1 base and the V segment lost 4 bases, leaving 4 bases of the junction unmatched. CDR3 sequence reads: CASSKQGSAKNIQYF. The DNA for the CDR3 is TGTGCCAGTAGTAAACAGGGGTCGGCCAAAAACATTCAGTACTTC. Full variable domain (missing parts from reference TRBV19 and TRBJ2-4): DGGITQSPKYLFRKEGQNVTLSCEQNLNHDAMYWYRQDPGQGLRLIYYSQIVNDFQKGDIAEGYSVSREKKESFPLTVTSAQKNPTAFYLCASSKQGSAKNIQYFGAGTRLSVL.

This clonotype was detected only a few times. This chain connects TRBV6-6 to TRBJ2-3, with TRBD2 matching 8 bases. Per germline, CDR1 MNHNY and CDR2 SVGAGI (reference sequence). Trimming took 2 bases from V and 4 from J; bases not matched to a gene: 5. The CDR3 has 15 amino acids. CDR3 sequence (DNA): TGTGCCAGCAGTTACGGGACTAGTACCTCAGATACGCAGTATTTT. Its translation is CASSYGTSTSDTQYF.

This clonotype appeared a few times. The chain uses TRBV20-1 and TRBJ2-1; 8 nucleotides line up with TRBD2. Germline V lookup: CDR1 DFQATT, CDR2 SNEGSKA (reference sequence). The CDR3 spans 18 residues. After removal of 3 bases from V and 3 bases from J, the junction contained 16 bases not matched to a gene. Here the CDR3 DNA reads TGCAGTGCTAGGACCCCATCCGCGGGGGGCCATCTCTACAATGAGCAGTTCTTC. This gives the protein CSARTPSAGGHLYNEQFF.

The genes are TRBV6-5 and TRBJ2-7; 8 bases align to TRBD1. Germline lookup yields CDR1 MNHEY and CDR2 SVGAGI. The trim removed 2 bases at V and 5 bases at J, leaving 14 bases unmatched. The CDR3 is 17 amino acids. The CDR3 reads CASSYPVGQGLYHEQYF. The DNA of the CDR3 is TGTGCCAGCAGTTACCCTGTTGGACAGGGACTTTACCACGAGCAGTACTTC.

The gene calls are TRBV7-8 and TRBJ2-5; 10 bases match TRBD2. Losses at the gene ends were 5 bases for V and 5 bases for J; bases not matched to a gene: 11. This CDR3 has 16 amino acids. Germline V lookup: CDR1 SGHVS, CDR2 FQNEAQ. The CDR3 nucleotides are TGTGCCAGCAGCGACCGACCTAGCGGGAGACGGGAGACCCAGTACTTC. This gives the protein CASSDRPSGRRETQYF.

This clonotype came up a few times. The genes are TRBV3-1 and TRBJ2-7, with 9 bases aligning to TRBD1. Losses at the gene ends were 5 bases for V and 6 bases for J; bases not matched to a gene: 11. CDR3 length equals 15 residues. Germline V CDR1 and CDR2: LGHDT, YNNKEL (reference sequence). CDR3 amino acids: CASSWSGTGTFEQYF. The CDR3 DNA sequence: TGTGCCAGCAGCTGGTCAGGGACAGGGACTTTCGAGCAGTACTTC.

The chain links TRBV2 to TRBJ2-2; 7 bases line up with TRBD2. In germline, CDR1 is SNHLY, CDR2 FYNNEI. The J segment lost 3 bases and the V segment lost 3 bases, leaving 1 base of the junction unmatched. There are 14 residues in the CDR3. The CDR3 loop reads CASSDGGYTGELFF. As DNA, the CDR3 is TGTGCCAGCAGTGACGGGGGGTACACCGGGGAGCTGTTTTTT.

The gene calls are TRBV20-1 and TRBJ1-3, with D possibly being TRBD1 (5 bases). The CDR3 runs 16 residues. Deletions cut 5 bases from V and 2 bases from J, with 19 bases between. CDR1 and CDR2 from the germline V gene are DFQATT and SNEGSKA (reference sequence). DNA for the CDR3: TGCAGTGCTCTCCCAGGGCCGGTTACACCTGGAAACACCATATATTTT. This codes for CSALPGPVTPGNTIYF.

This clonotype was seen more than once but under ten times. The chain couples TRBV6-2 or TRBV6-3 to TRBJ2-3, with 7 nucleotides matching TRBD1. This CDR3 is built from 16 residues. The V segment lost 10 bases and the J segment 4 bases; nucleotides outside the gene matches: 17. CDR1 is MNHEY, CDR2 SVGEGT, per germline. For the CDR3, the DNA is TGTGCCACCCGTAACGAGGGGGCACTCCTCTCAGATACGCAGTATTTT. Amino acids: CATRNEGALLSDTQYF.